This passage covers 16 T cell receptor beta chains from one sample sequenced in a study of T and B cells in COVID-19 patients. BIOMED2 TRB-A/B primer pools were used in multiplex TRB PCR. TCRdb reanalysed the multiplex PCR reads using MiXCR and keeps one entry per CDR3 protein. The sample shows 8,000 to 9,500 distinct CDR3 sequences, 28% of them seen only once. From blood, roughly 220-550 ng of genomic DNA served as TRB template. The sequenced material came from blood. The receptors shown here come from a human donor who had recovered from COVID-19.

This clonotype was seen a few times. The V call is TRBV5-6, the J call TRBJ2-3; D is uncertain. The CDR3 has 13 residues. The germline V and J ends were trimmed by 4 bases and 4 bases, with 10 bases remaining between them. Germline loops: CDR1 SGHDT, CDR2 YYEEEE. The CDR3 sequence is CASSGLPADTQYF. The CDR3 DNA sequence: TGTGCCAGCAGCGGCCTCCCGGCAGATACGCAGTATTTT.

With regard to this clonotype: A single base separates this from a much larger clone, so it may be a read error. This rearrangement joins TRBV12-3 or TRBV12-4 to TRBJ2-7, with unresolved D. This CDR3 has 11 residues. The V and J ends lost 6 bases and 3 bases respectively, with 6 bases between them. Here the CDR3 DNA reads TGTGCCAGCAGATCAAACTACGAGCAGTACTTC. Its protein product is CASRSNYEQYF.

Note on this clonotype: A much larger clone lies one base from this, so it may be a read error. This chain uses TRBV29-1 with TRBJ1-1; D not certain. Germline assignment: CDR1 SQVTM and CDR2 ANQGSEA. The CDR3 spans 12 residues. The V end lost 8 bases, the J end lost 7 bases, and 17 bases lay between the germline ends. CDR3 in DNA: TGCAGCTCCGATCAGCGGGCGAATGAAGCTTTCTTT. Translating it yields CSSDQRANEAFF.

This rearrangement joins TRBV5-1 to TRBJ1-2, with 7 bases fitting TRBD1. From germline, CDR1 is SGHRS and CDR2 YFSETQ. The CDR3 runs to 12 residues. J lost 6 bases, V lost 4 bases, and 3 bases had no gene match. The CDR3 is CASSLGQDGYTF. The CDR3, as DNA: TGCGCCAGCAGCCTTGGACAGGATGGCTACACCTTC.

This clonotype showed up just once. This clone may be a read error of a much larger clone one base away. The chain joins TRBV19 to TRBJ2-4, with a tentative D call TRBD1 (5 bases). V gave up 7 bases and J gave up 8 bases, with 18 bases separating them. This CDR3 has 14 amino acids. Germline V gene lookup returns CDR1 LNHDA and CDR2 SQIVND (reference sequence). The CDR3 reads CASNALGDGDIQYF. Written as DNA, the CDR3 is TGTGCCAGTAACGCCTTAGGGGATGGAGACATTCAGTACTTC. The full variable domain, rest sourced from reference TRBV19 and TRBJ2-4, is DGGITQSPKYLFRKEGQNVTLSCEQNLNHDAMYWYRQDPGQGLRLIYYSQIVNDFQKGDIAEGYSVSREKKESFPLTVTSAQKNPTAFYLCASNALGDGDIQYFGAGTRLSVL.

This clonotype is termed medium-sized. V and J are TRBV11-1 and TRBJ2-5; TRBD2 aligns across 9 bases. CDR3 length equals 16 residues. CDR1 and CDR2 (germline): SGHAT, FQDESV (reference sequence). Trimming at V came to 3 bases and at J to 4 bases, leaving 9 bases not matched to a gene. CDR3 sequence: CASSFQAGGDGETQYF. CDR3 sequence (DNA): TGTGCCAGCAGCTTCCAGGCGGGGGGGGACGGAGAGACCCAGTACTTC.

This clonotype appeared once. The CDR3 sequence is CASSLAAVNEKLFF. The CDR3 nucleotides read TGTGCCAGCAGCTTAGCAGCAGTGAACGAAAAACTGTTTTTT. The chain combines TRBV7-2 with TRBJ1-4, with D unresolved. Trimming cost V 0 bases and J 8 bases, with 10 bases left between them. This CDR3 is built from 14 residues. CDR1 is SGHTA and CDR2 is FQGNSA in the germline V gene.

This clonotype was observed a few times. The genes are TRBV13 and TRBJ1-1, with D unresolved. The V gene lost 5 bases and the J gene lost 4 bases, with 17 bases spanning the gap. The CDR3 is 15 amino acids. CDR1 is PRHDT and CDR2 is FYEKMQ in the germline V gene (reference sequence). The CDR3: CASSTAQTLFTEAFF. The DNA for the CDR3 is TGTGCCAGCAGCACAGCGCAAACGCTATTCACTGAAGCTTTCTTT.

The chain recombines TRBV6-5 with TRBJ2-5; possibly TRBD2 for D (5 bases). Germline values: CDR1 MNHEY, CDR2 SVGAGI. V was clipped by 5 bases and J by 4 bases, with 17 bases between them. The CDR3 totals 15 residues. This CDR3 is CASSEPGESTETQYF. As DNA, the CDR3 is TGTGCCAGCAGTGAACCTGGGGAGTCGACAGAGACCCAGTACTTC.

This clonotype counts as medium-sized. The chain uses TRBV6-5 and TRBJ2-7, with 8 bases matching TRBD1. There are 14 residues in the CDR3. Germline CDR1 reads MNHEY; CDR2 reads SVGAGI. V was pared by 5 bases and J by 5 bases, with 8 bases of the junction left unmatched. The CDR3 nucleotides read TGTGCCAGCAGTCCCGGACAGGGAGGCAACGAGCAGTACTTC. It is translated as CASSPGQGGNEQYF.

The CDR3 loop is CASSSQAIRAEKLFF. In DNA, the CDR3 is TGTGCCAGCAGTTCTCAGGCGATTAGGGCTGAAAAACTGTTTTTT. The J gene is TRBJ1-4, the V gene TRBV28; D is unclear. The CDR3 extends over 15 amino acids. Germline V gene sequence: CDR1 MDHEN, CDR2 SYDVKM. V lost 4 bases to trimming and J lost 7 bases, with 16 bases between them.

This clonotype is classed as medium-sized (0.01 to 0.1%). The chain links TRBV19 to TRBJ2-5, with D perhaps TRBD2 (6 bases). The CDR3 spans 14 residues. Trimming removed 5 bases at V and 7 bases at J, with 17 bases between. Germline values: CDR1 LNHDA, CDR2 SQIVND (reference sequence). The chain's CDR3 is CASSVTRDSGTQYF. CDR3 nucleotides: TGTGCCAGTAGTGTGACTAGAGATTCAGGGACCCAGTACTTC. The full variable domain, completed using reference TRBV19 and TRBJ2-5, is DGGITQSPKYLFRKEGQNVTLSCEQNLNHDAMYWYRQDPGQGLRLIYYSQIVNDFQKGDIAEGYSVSREKKESFPLTVTSAQKNPTAFYLCASSVTRDSGTQYFGPGTRLLVL.

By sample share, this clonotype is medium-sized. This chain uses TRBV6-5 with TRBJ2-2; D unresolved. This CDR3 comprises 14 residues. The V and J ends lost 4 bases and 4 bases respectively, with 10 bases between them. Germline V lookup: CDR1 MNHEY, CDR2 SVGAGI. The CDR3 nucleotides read TGTGCCAGCAGTTCCCTGGTATTCACCGGGGAGCTGTTTTTT. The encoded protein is CASSSLVFTGELFF.

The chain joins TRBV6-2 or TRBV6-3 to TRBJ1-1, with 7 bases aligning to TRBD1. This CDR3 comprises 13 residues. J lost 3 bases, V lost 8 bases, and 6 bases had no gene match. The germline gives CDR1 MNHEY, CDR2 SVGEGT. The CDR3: CASSRDSYTEAFF. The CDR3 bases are TGTGCCAGCTCCCGGGACAGCTACACTGAAGCTTTCTTT.

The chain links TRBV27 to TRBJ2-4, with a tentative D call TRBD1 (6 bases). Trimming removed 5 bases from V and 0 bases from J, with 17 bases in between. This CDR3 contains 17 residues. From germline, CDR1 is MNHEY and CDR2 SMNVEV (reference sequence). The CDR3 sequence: CASSPPQGKAAKNIQYF. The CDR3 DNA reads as TGTGCCAGCAGTCCTCCACAGGGTAAGGCAGCCAAAAACATTCAGTACTTC.

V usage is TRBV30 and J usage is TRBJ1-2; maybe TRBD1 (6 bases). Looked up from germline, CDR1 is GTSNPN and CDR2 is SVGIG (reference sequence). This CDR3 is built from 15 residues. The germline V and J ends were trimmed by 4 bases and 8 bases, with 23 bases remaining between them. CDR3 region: CAWTLAGGAYLGYTF. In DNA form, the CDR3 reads TGTGCCTGGACTCTGGCGGGGGGCGCGTATTTGGGCTACACCTTC.